These T cell receptor beta chains were read from a single sample in a study of cytomegalovirus exposure and HLA in healthy donors. The assay was immunoSEQ multiplex PCR, and TCRdb's table has in-frame clones only and misses some. The sample lists 150,000 to 200,000 clones, roughly 80% seen once, with approximately 7% in the top ten. The sequencing sample was made of PBMCs. The receptors come from a man aged 18 to 35 in good health and CMV-seropositive. Both conserved end residues are part of each CDR3. D genes are given only for firm matches.

CDR3 | J | D | V
CASRSLLLNEKLFF | TRBJ1-4 | NA | TRBV28
CAWSFRDRATGRRNTNEKLFF | TRBJ1-4 | TRBD1 | TRBV30
CASSVAAGGPTDTQYF | TRBJ2-3 | TRBD2 | TRBV9
CAWSNELAGAGNTIYF | TRBJ1-3 | NA | TRBV30
CASGRGSYEQYF | NA | NA | TRBV27
CASSLGQGAAGRELFF | TRBJ2-2 | TRBD1 | TRBV5-6
CASSFSGQGYTQYF | TRBJ2-3 | TRBD1 | TRBV27
CASSPSQRDRRSYTF | TRBJ1-2 | TRBD1 | TRBV27
CASSLRASGDTQYF | TRBJ2-3 | TRBD2 | TRBV27
CASSPRAGVYQETQYF | TRBJ2-5 | NA | TRBV18
CASSPPGIHGYTF | TRBJ1-2 | NA | TRBV7-9
CASSSPTGVNTGELFF | TRBJ2-2 | TRBD1 | TRBV7-2
CASSYSTGSFNYGYTF | TRBJ1-2 | NA | TRBV7-9
CATQSGANVLTF | TRBJ2-6 | NA | TRBV9
CAWRGGASTDTQYF | TRBJ2-3 | NA | TRBV30
CASRSVGGIKQYF | TRBJ2-7 | NA | TRBV6-5
CATSSRAGTWEQFF | TRBJ2-1 | NA | TRBV15
CASSQESRTVYEQYF | TRBJ2-7 | NA | TRBV4-3
CASSLSSGRGETQYF | TRBJ2-5 | TRBD2 | TRBV5-1